These 5 T cell receptor beta chains share one sample of origin, sequenced in a study of lymphopenia after photon versus proton radiotherapy. Libraries were prepared by immunoSEQ multiplex PCR; TCRdb keeps only in-frame clonotypes and omits some of them. The sample shows some 30,000 clones, approximately 87% of them seen only once. The sequencing here drew on peripheral blood, taken from a patient treated with photon-based radiotherapy. Receptor source: a woman aged 45-65 years with pancreatic cancer.

CDR3 region: CASGQASGRTTDTQYF. In nucleotides, the CDR3 is TGTGCCAGCGGCCAGGCTAGCGGGAGAACGACAGATACGCAGTATTTT. The chain joins TRBV6-6 to TRBJ2-3; 10 nucleotides align to TRBD2. The CDR3 runs 16 residues. The V segment lost 8 bases and the J segment 3 bases; nucleotides outside the gene matches: 11. CDR1 MNHNY and CDR2 SVGAGI come from the germline V gene (reference sequence).

V and J are TRBV19 and TRBJ2-3, with a possible D match to TRBD2 (6 bases). Germline CDR1 and CDR2: LNHDA and SQIVND (reference sequence). The CDR3 covers 15 residues. V was shortened by 3 bases and J by 4 bases, with 14 bases between the two germline ends. The CDR3 nucleotides read TGTGCCAGTAGTATCACCGGGAGTCTCGCAGATACGCAGTATTTT. It yields the protein CASSITGSLADTQYF.

This rearrangement joins TRBV23-1 to TRBJ2-5; 11 bases are a match to TRBD1. TRBV23-1 is known as an ORF, though its function is uncertain. CDR3 length: 13 residues. V dropped 7 bases and J dropped 5; count of bases not matched to a gene: 3. This chain's CDR3 is CASTRDRGETQYF. CDR3 nucleotide sequence: TGCGCCAGCACCCGGGACAGGGGGGAGACCCAGTACTTC.

The chain has TRBV5-6 and TRBJ1-1; D remains ambiguous. The V gene's germline CDR1 is SGHDT and CDR2 YYEEEE. CDR3 length: 14 amino acids. V lost 4 bases and J 3 bases, leaving 13 bases between the germline ends. CDR3 DNA sequence: TGTGCCAGCAGCCCCATTCGGGGTGACACTGAAGCTTTCTTT. Translation gives CASSPIRGDTEAFF.

The V gene is TRBV27, the J gene TRBJ2-4, with TRBD2 matching over 8 bases. Germline trimming cut 4 bases from V and 0 bases from J; bases unmatched to any gene: 5. This CDR3 has 16 residues. In germline, CDR1 is MNHEY, CDR2 SMNVEV (reference sequence). DNA for the CDR3: TGTGCCAGCAGTTCGATGCTAGCGGGAGCCAAAAACATTCAGTACTTC. Residues: CASSSMLAGAKNIQYF.